This TCR beta chain comes out of a study of shared clonotypes between healthy human individuals (dated by TCRdb to the early 2020s). About the study as a whole: The cohort comprised a couple of women and a few men aged 18 to 49 years. For each donor, CD4 naive and CD4 memory were each run on three plates, CD8 naive on two plates, and CD8 memory on one plate. The study deeply sequenced blood TCR repertoires of about five healthy adults to estimate repertoire size and the extent of clonotype sharing between individuals. To increase sequencing depth and limit assay-specific biases, TCR repertoire library preparation and sequencing were carried out by different laboratories using diverse techniques. Leukapheresis yielded between about 0.9 and 8.9 billion PBMCs per donor.

What the work shows at the level of the full study, not this receptor alone: Based on pairwise subsampling, the degree of clonotype sharing among donors was expected to be affected by sequencing depth. Incomplete sequencing was indicated by rarefaction of sorted-subset datasets, despite the large sequencing depth. Larger estimated clonotype richness was generally found for naive subsets than for memory subsets. Roughly 5% of naive CD4, 3.5% of naive CD8, roughly 2.4% of memory CD4, and approximately 0.4% of memory CD8 clonotypes were shared across several donors. Because the study included a small number of donors, the genetic and exposure-history diversity represented was limited. Sampling was restricted to blood, and TCR repertoires in tissue are likely to differ from TCR repertoires in blood. Clonotypes shared by all four sorted-subset donors showed higher generation probabilities than non-shared clonotypes.

Worth noting for this clone: What this receptor recognizes is not known. Base qualities are not at hand, and no much larger clone is one base apart.

Using the deep immunoSEQ assay, multiplex PCR amplified TCR CDR3 regions from genomic DNA. Genomic DNA extracted from each cell subset was distributed evenly over all wells of several immunoSEQ 96-well plates, and each plate served as one replicate. For sorted subsets, approximately 210 ng of genomic DNA, equivalent to about 30,000 T cell genomes, went into each replicate PCR. The purified libraries were quantified using a Qubit 3.0 fluorometer, sized with a Bioanalyzer 2100, and then quantified again using the KAPA Library Quantification kit. Every immunoSEQ 96-well plate was sequenced on a dedicated single-read 150-cycle Illumina NextSeq 550 flow cell. As for the original processing: The immunoSEQ output contained only junctional sequences without quality scores, so filtering could not match that applied to full-length reads. Sequences were annotated with PyIR, a Python wrapper for IgBLAST v1.9, using IMGT germline references to assign V/J genes and CDR3. Reads with weak V/J assignments (E-value above 1e-6), missing CDR3, stop codons, out-of-frame junctions, or ambiguous translated residues were removed. V3J clonotypes were defined as sequences sharing an identical inferred V gene, J gene, and CDR3 amino acid sequence. Percentage overlap between repertoires was calculated by dividing the number of shared unique clonotypes by the size of the smaller repertoire. RTK rarefaction, the Chao1 estimator, and Recon v2.1 estimates of unobserved clonotypes were used to assess repertoire richness. Generation probabilities were computed with OLGA for all TCRbeta clonotypes obtained by the gDNA method from several donors. TCRdb obtained this table from immuneACCESS and retained in-frame rearrangements with V and J assigned. These tables miss some clones; where compared with another copy, unresolved V genes account for less than half of the shortfall, and the remainder is unexplained. The V and J calls and clone size were taken over from that table, and D and trimming were inferred from the DNA. The sample has over 750,000 clones on record, approximately 96% of them singletons. About 0.22% of the sample goes to the ten largest clones.

CD8 naive samples consisted of CD45RO-negative cells that were positively selected for CCR7, yielding a CD45RA+CCR7+ population without TemRA cells. Donors were healthy HIV-negative adults with no recently reported acute infections or vaccinations. Every donor was a Caucasian adult living in Nashville, Tennessee, USA. Blood was collected by leukapheresis, and PBMCs were isolated by Ficoll-Histopaque density gradient centrifugation and then cryopreserved in liquid nitrogen vapor phase. Analytical flow cytometry was used to check the purity and quantity of each magnetically sorted T cell population. From each sorted fraction, genomic DNA was isolated and quantified by UV absorbance on a Nanodrop 2000c. V is reduced by 3 bases and J by 2 bases, leaving a spacing of 18 bases between them. CDR1 and CDR2 are read off the germline V gene as SGDLS and YYNGEE. The CDR3 has 17 amino acids, counting the end cysteine and phenylalanine. The kept DNA is CDR3 alone, 51 bases in frame from the first base.

This TCR came from a man younger than 45 in good health. The rearrangement combines TRBV9 with TRBJ2-1, with no D gene named confidently. Sequenced: naive CD8+ T cells sorted from blood. According to the study, the label for this sample's cell subset or site signals: CD45RA+CCR7+. The CDR3: CASSAINRSQAYNEQFF. The nucleotides read TGTGCCAGCAGCGCAATCAACAGATCTCAGGCCTACAATGAGCAGTTCTTC.